Sequencing of this T cell receptor beta chain was carried out in a study of T cell repertoires in cytomegalovirus infection. Study context: Matching HLA type, along with CMV infection, was indicated by public TCR beta signatures. Study results and limitations: There were HLA-C-restricted CMV-specific TCR beta clonotypes dominating the ex vivo response. Identification of carriers of CMV plus the relevant HLA was performed using cumulative public TCR beta family frequency.

One entry per CDR3 protein results from TCRdb running MiXCR on the reads. The sample lists 200,000 to 300,000 distinct CDR3 sequences; roughly 13% were seen once. Ten or more counts support this clonotype. Its antigen is unknown. The TCR originated in a human donor in good health (CMV status not recorded). Some clones in this sample may be carry-over from other donors' samples. Sequenced: PBMCs.

Written as DNA, the CDR3 is TGTGCCAGCAGCCCTCCAATGGCGGCTACCGTCAATGAGCAGTTCTTC. Protein: CASSPPMAATVNEQFF. The rearrangement joins TRBV7-6 to TRBJ2-1, with D uncertain. V was shortened by 5 bases and J by 6 bases, with 20 bases between the two germline ends. This CDR3 is 16 amino acids long. Germline V CDR1 and CDR2: SGHVS, FNYEAQ.